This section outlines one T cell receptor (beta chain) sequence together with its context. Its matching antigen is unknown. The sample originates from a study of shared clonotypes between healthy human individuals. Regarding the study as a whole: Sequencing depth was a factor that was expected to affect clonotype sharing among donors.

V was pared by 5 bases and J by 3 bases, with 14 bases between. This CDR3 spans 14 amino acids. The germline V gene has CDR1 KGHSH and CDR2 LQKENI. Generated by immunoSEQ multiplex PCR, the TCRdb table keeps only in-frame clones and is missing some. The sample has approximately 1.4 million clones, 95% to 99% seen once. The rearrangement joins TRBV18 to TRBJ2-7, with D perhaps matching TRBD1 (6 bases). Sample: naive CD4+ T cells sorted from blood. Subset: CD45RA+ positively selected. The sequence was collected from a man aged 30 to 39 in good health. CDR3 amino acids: CASSSQDRNYEQYF. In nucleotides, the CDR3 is TGTGCCAGCTCATCCCAAGACAGGAACTACGAGCAGTACTTC.